The 6 T cell receptor beta chains presented below share a single source sample, sequenced in a study of read filtering for tumor transcriptome and immune sequencing (dated by TCRdb to 2020 to 2021). TCRdb lists the instrument as Illumina HiSeq 4000. The Immunoverse kit was used to build TCR libraries from 400 to 500 ng RNA, with molecular barcoded adaptors covering alpha/delta and beta/gamma chains. TCRdb reran the public reads through fastp at Q25 and MiXCR, keeping productive beta chains. Rows with one shared CDR3 protein collapse into an entry with the most common genes and DNA. Present in this sample are fewer than 30,000 distinct CDR3 sequences, around a fifth of which were seen just once. More than 45% of the sample is taken by the ten largest. Sequenced material: a population of CD138-negative cells sorted from bone marrow. In light of the paper, this sample's cell subset or site label describes: bone marrow mononuclear cells depleted of CD138+ plasma/myeloma cells by negative magnetic selection. The receptors shown here come from a donor aged 40 or older with multiple myeloma.

In this sample, this clonotype turned up many times. The rearrangement uses TRBV5-1 and TRBJ1-1, with 8 bases that match TRBD1. After removal of 0 bases from V and 3 bases from J, the junction contained 1 base not matched to a gene. This CDR3 has 14 residues. In germline, CDR1 is SGHRS, CDR2 YFSETQ. CDR3: CASSLVQGDTEAFF. In nucleotides, the CDR3 is TGCGCCAGCAGCTTGGTACAGGGGGACACTGAAGCTTTCTTT.

This clonotype occurred many times. V is TRBV7-8 and J is TRBJ2-2; TRBD2 aligns across 7 bases. Looked up from germline, CDR1 is SGHVS and CDR2 is FQNEAQ. Trimming cost V 2 bases and J 4 bases; bases outside gene matches: 7. The CDR3 has 16 residues. CDR3 protein: CASSLSTGGGTGELFF. CDR3 nucleotide sequence: TGTGCCAGCAGCTTAAGCACGGGGGGAGGCACCGGGGAGCTGTTTTTT.

This clonotype was picked up one time. Since a much larger clone is just one base distant, this may be a read error. The chain couples TRBV19 to TRBJ2-7; either TRBD1 or TRBD2 may fit D (6 bases each). The CDR3 contains 16 residues. With 7 bases removed from V and 3 bases from J, the gap between germline ends came to 22 bases. Germline values: CDR1 LNHDA, CDR2 SQIVND (reference sequence). The CDR3 DNA sequence: TGTGCCAGTACCACCACCCGGACAGCGGGCGTCTACGAGCAGTACTTC. This translates into CASTTTRTAGVYEQYF.

J is TRBJ2-3 and V is TRBV20-1, with 11 bases identical to TRBD2. V was clipped by 2 bases and J by 6 bases; unmatched bases: 4. Germline CDR1 is DFQATT and CDR2 is SNEGSKA (reference sequence). This CDR3 region has 14 residues. CDR3 bases: TGCAGTGCTAGAAGGTCTAGCGGGGGGGATACGCAGTATTTT. Translated, it gives CSARRSSGGDTQYF.

This clonotype was seen at least ten times. The genes are TRBV20-1 and TRBJ2-2; TRBD2 matches 7 bases. The V segment lost 6 bases and the J segment 3 bases; nucleotides outside the gene matches: 10. This CDR3 is built from 15 residues. Germline V CDR1 and CDR2: DFQATT, SNEGSKA (reference sequence). The CDR3 DNA is TGCAGTGCACGATCGGCTAGCGGCCACACCGGGGAGCTGTTTTTT. It is translated as CSARSASGHTGELFF.

The rearrangement joins TRBV11-2 to TRBJ2-5; perhaps TRBD1 as D (5 bases). Germline CDR1 is SGHAT and CDR2 is FQNNGV. The V end lost 2 bases, the J end lost 4 bases, and 11 bases lay between the germline ends. CDR3 length: 14 residues. CDR3 in amino acids: CASSLRGQGETQYF. The CDR3 DNA reads as TGTGCCAGCAGCTTAAGGGGTCAGGGAGAGACCCAGTACTTC.